This T cell receptor beta chain was recovered during a study of control samples from healthy donors and cancer patients. Sequenced by immunoSEQ multiplex PCR; TCRdb stores in-frame clones only, minus some. The sample has tens of thousands of clones; roughly nine tenths are singletons. This CDR3 spans 15 amino acids. CDR1 and CDR2 (germline): MGHRA, YSYEKL. V dropped 2 bases and J dropped 6 bases, with 16 bases sitting between them. The gene calls are TRBV4-1 and TRBJ1-1; TRBD1 might be the D (5 bases). The material sequenced was blood. The clonotype originates from a woman aged 50 to 60 in good health. The CDR3 bases are TGCGCCAGCAGCCAACAGAGGGGACGCCGACCTGAAGCTTTCTTT. Amino acids: CASSQQRGRRPEAFF.